This TCR beta chain was obtained from a study of OX40 agonist ivuxolimab in advanced cancers. Whole-study context: One hepatocellular carcinoma and a couple of cutaneous melanoma patients partially responded. Findings of the study overall: At 0.1 to 3.0 mg/kg, clonal expansion of CD4+ and CD8+ blood T cells had occurred by week 6.

Profiling relied on immunoSEQ multiplex PCR, and the TCRdb table lists in-frame clones only, not all of them. The table records fewer than 30,000 clones, approximately 88% of them present only once. On this clone: As yet, its antigen is unknown. The junction differs from germline at one of its ends, possibly a read error.

This receptor was taken from an adult with an advanced solid tumor such as melanoma, head and neck, liver or kidney cancer. This material consisted of CD4+ or CD8+ T cells sorted from blood, taken in a trial of the OX40 agonist ivuxolimab.

The CDR3 protein is CASSQDPGDWGAVF. CDR3 coding DNA: TGTGCCAGCAGCCAAGATCCTGGGGACTGGGGAGCTGTTTTT. The chain carries TRBV14 and TRBJ2-2; perhaps TRBD2 as D (6 bases). The CDR3 length is 14 residues. Looked up from germline, CDR1 is SGHDN and CDR2 is FVKESK.